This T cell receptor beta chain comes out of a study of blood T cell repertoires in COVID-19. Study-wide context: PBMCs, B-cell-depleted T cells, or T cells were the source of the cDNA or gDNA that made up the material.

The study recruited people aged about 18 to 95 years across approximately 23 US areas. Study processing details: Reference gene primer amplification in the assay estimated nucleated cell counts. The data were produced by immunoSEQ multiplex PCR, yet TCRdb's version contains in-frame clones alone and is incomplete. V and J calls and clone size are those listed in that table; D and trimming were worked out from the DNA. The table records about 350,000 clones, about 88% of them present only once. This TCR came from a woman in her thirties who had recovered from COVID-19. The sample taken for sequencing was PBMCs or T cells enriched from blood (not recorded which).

In DNA, the CDR3 is TGTGCCAGCAGCGAGGCCGTCGGCAGCCACCGACAAGAGACCCAGTACTTC. This gives the protein CASSEAVGSHRQETQYF. The V call is TRBV7-8, the J call TRBJ2-5; D not resolved. V was trimmed by 5 bases and J by 2 bases, leaving 21 bases between them. Germline-derived CDR1 and CDR2 are SGHVS and FQNEAQ. This CDR3 comprises 17 residues.